These 20 T cell receptor beta chains were sequenced from one sample in a study of T cells in tuberculosis. TCRdb's copy holds only in-frame clones and misses some; the assay was immunoSEQ multiplex PCR. The sample holds about 41,000 clones, about 96% seen once. The sequencing input was PBMCs. These receptors came from a donor under 30 with latent tuberculosis or without tuberculosis infection.

J is TRBJ1-4 and V is TRBV5-4, with D perhaps TRBD1 (5 bases). The CDR3 extends over 17 amino acids. The V end lost 3 bases, the J end lost 8 bases, and 23 bases lay between the germline ends. The germline CDR1 and CDR2 sequences are SGHNT and YYREEE (reference sequence). The CDR3 bases are TGTGCCAGCAGCTCCTTAGAAGAGGCAGGGCTTAAAGAAAAACTGTTTTTT. As protein: CASSSLEEAGLKEKLFF.

This clone has a single count. This chain links TRBV6-1 with TRBJ1-2; 7 bases are shared with TRBD1. The length of the CDR3 is 13 residues. The germline V gene encodes CDR1 MNHNS and CDR2 SASEGT. The ends lost 4 bases at V and 7 bases at J; junction bases unmatched: 6. CDR3 in DNA: TGTGCCAGCAGTGGACAGGGCTGGGGTGGCTACACCTTC. Translation: CASSGQGWGGYTF.

This chain links TRBV5-5 with TRBJ1-1; TRBD1 agrees at 8 bases. Per the germline V gene, CDR1 is SGHKS and CDR2 is YYEKEE (reference sequence). Unmatched junction bases numbered 11, after V lost 4 bases and J lost 9 bases. The CDR3 is 14 amino acids. The CDR3 DNA reads TGTGCCAGCAGCGAAACACCAGGGGGCCCTAAAGCTTTCTTT. Amino acids: CASSETPGGPKAFF.

This chain joins TRBV28 and TRBJ1-4, with D maybe TRBD1 (6 bases). Trimming cost V 4 bases and J 4 bases, with 19 bases left between them. The germline V gene has CDR1 MDHEN and CDR2 SYDVKM. This CDR3 contains 17 residues. DNA for the CDR3: TGTGCCAGCAGTTCCGCCCTAACAGGGCGGAGTAATGAAAAACTGTTTTTT. Its translation: CASSSALTGRSNEKLFF.

The J gene is TRBJ1-2, the V gene TRBV28; 8 positions agree with TRBD1. The CDR3 length is 14 residues. Trimming at V came to 4 bases and at J to 6 bases, leaving 7 bases not matched to a gene. Germline V gives CDR1 MDHEN, CDR2 SYDVKM. The CDR3 spells CASSSTDRVDGYTF. Written as DNA, the CDR3 is TGTGCCAGCAGTTCAACGGACAGGGTGGATGGCTACACCTTC.

This chain connects TRBV9 to TRBJ1-1, with a tentative D call TRBD1 (5 bases). This CDR3 has 15 amino acids. V was pared by 6 bases and J by 4 bases, with 19 bases between. Germline V gives CDR1 SGDLS, CDR2 YYNGEE. The CDR3 DNA reads TGTGCCAGCACCACAACCTCCGGGGGGATCACTGAAGCTTTCTTT. Translated, it gives CASTTTSGGITEAFF. The variable domain in full, completed from reference TRBV9 and TRBJ1-1, reads DSGVTQTPKHLITATGQRVTLRCSPRSGDLSVYWYQQSLDQGLQFLIQYYNGEERAKGNILERFSAQQFPDLHSELNLSSLELGDSALYFCASTTTSGGITEAFFGQGTRLTVV.

The chain carries TRBV29-1 and TRBJ1-5; 7 bases fit TRBD1. This CDR3 is 14 amino acids long. V lost 4 bases to trimming and J lost 5 bases; unmatched junction nucleotides: 8. CDR1 SQVTM and CDR2 ANQGSEA come from the germline V gene. The CDR3: CSVGPGGRDQPQHF. The CDR3 DNA follows: TGCAGCGTTGGGCCAGGGGGAAGAGATCAGCCCCAGCATTTT.

The V call is TRBV7-9, the J call TRBJ1-4, with TRBD1 matching 9 bases. CDR3 length: 15 residues. Germline loops: CDR1 SEHNR, CDR2 FQNEAQ (reference sequence). Losses at the gene ends were 4 bases for V and 7 bases for J; bases not matched to a gene: 7. CDR3 DNA: TGTGCCAGCAGCTATTTGGGACAGGGTGGTGAAAAACTGTTTTTT. It translates to CASSYLGQGGEKLFF.

The J gene is TRBJ1-5, the V gene TRBV2, with 7 bases aligning to TRBD1. J was trimmed by 2 bases and V by 4 bases; bases with no gene match: 5. CDR3 length equals 15 residues. CDR1 and CDR2 from the germline V gene are SNHLY and FYNNEI. The CDR3 region has the DNA TGTGCCAGCAGTGCTTGGGGGACAGGCAATCAGCCCCAGCATTTT. This encodes CASSAWGTGNQPQHF.

The rearrangement links TRBV30 to TRBJ2-7; D is uncertain. V was clipped by 1 base and J by 6 bases, with 10 bases between them. The CDR3 runs 12 residues. The germline V gene has CDR1 GTSNPN and CDR2 SVGIG (reference sequence). The DNA of the CDR3 is TGTGCCTGGAGTGCCAAACGGTTCGAGCAGTACTTC. It yields the protein CAWSAKRFEQYF. The whole variable domain, filled in from reference TRBV30 and TRBJ2-7, reads SQTIHQWPATLVQPVGSPLSLECTVEGTSNPNLYWYRQAAGRGLQLLFYSVGIGQISSEVPQNLSASRPQDRQFILSSKKLLLSDSGFYLCAWSAKRFEQYFGPGTRLTVT.

The genes are TRBV5-5 and TRBJ1-2; 7 positions agree with TRBD1. V lost 3 bases, J lost 1 base, and 6 bases stayed unmatched. The germline V gene encodes CDR1 SGHKS and CDR2 YYEKEE (reference sequence). This CDR3 has 15 amino acids. In nucleotides, the CDR3 is TGTGCCAGCAGCTCCCTGACAGGGTTTAACTATGGCTACACCTTC. Its translation: CASSSLTGFNYGYTF.

This clone occurred once. The V and J genes are TRBV9 and TRBJ2-2, with a tentative D call TRBD1 (5 bases). The CDR3 is made up of 18 amino acids. The germline V gene has CDR1 SGDLS and CDR2 YYNGEE. The germline V and J ends were trimmed by 3 bases and 2 bases, with 20 bases remaining between them. The CDR3 protein is CASSEGLSDQKNTGELFF. In DNA form, the CDR3 reads TGTGCCAGCAGCGAGGGGTTAAGTGACCAGAAAAACACCGGGGAGCTGTTTTTT. Full variable domain (outside the CDR3, taken from reference TRBV9 and TRBJ2-2): DSGVTQTPKHLITATGQRVTLRCSPRSGDLSVYWYQQSLDQGLQFLIQYYNGEERAKGNILERFSAQQFPDLHSELNLSSLELGDSALYFCASSEGLSDQKNTGELFFGEGSRLTVL.

In its sample, this clone was seen once. V is TRBV6-5 and J is TRBJ2-1, with TRBD2 identical over 8 bases. Germline CDR1 and CDR2: MNHEY and SVGAGI. This CDR3 region has 15 residues. The ends lost 2 bases at V and 9 bases at J; junction bases unmatched: 9. The CDR3 DNA reads as TGTGCCAGCAGTTACCGGGCTAGCGGGCCCCCTGAGCAGTTCTTC. Residues: CASSYRASGPPEQFF.

This clone was recorded once. This sequence joins TRBV13 and TRBJ2-5; 8 bases agree with TRBD1. There are 16 residues in the CDR3. Germline values: CDR1 PRHDT, CDR2 FYEKMQ (reference sequence). With 8 bases clipped from V and 1 base from J, the junction kept 12 bases outside the gene matches. The CDR3 DNA sequence: TGTGCCAGCGCTATATTAATTACAGGGGGCCAAGAGACCCAGTACTTC. This translates into CASAILITGGQETQYF.

The chain has TRBV19 and TRBJ1-2; D remains ambiguous. Germline V CDR1 and CDR2: LNHDA, SQIVND (reference sequence). Deletions cut 9 bases from V and 2 bases from J, with 19 bases between. The CDR3 extends over 15 amino acids. In DNA, the CDR3 is TGTGCCAGCTCCGACCCAGGCGGACTAAACTATGGCTACACCTTC. The encoded protein is CASSDPGGLNYGYTF.

This clone was seen only once. The J gene is TRBJ2-3, the V gene TRBV28, with 8 nucleotides matching TRBD2. The CDR3 is made up of 17 amino acids. The germline V gene encodes CDR1 MDHEN and CDR2 SYDVKM. V shed 7 bases, J shed 2 bases, and the junction held 14 bases outside the gene matches. The CDR3 nucleotides read TGTGCCAGCAACCCCCCCCGCGCGGGGGGTCTCACAGATACGCAGTATTTT. Translating it yields CASNPPRAGGLTDTQYF.

The chain carries TRBV11-1 and TRBJ2-7; TRBD1 agrees at 7 bases. The germline gives CDR1 SGHAT, CDR2 FQDESV (reference sequence). The trim removed 5 bases at V and 7 bases at J, leaving 11 bases unmatched. This CDR3 spans 14 amino acids. The DNA for the CDR3 is TGTGCCAGCAGCACGGGACAGCCGCTCGAGGAGCAGTACTTC. Protein: CASSTGQPLEEQYF.

The V gene is TRBV5-1, the J gene TRBJ2-1; 8 bases fit TRBD1. Germline CDR1 is SGHRS and CDR2 is YFSETQ. The CDR3 is 17 residues long. V shed 0 bases, J shed 2 bases, and the junction held 7 bases outside the gene matches. The CDR3 reads CASSLVGLTGAYNEQFF. CDR3 DNA sequence: TGCGCCAGCAGCTTGGTGGGGCTGACAGGGGCCTACAATGAGCAGTTCTTC.

The chain has TRBV7-2 and TRBJ2-7; D unresolved. V dropped 5 bases and J dropped 3 bases, with 14 bases sitting between them. Germline CDR1 is SGHTA and CDR2 is FQGNSA. This CDR3 comprises 14 residues. The CDR3 nucleotides read TGTGCCAGCAGCCCGGCGGTCAGCATCTACGAGCAGTACTTC. Translated: CASSPAVSIYEQYF.

The genes are TRBV2 and TRBJ1-1, with D possibly matching TRBD1 (6 bases). The CDR3 spans 16 residues. Deletions cut 6 bases from V and 11 bases from J, with 28 bases between. Germline V gives CDR1 SNHLY, CDR2 FYNNEI. In nucleotides, the CDR3 is TGTGCCAGCAGCGAAAGACAGGAACGGTTCTCTTTGCGGGCTTTCTTT. Its protein product is CASSERQERFSLRAFF.